Listed here are 6 T cell receptor beta chains from one sample, sequenced in a study of CD8 T cells in Susac syndrome. RNA in amounts of roughly 0.5 to 1 ug was reverse transcribed with random hexamers. One entry per CDR3 protein results from TCRdb running MiXCR on the immunoSEQ multiplex PCR reads. The sample has 250,000 to 300,000 distinct CDR3 sequences, more than 75% seen once; the top ten hold approximately 0.11%. Sequencing input: CD8+ T cells from PBMCs. All receptors derive from a human donor with multiple sclerosis.

In its sample, this clonotype was seen a few times. The chain recombines TRBV20-1 with TRBJ1-4, with 7 bases that match TRBD1. Unmatched junction bases numbered 14, after V lost 1 base and J lost 0 bases. The CDR3 runs to 19 residues. Germline-derived CDR1 and CDR2 are DFQATT and SNEGSKA (reference sequence). The CDR3 loop is CSARAAGTVLVATNEKLFF. CDR3 DNA sequence: TGCAGTGCTAGAGCAGCCGGGACAGTGCTAGTTGCAACTAATGAAAAACTGTTTTTT.

The V and J genes are TRBV6-2 or TRBV6-3 and TRBJ2-1; perhaps TRBD1 as D (6 bases). The CDR3 covers 15 residues. CDR1 and CDR2 (germline): MNHEY, SVGEGT. V was cut by 0 bases and J by 5 bases, with 11 bases left in between. Here the CDR3 DNA reads TGTGCCAGCAGTTACTCGGCAGGGGCTAACAATGAGCAGTTCTTC. Translating gives CASSYSAGANNEQFF.

The V call is TRBV7-6, the J call TRBJ2-7; 9 bases agree with TRBD1. The CDR3 covers 14 residues. Per germline, CDR1 SGHVS and CDR2 FNYEAQ. Trimming at V came to 3 bases and at J to 5 bases, leaving 5 bases not matched to a gene. CDR3 protein: CASSLRTGVDEQYF. The CDR3 DNA reads TGTGCCAGCAGCTTGCGGACAGGGGTTGACGAGCAGTACTTC.

This clonotype was picked up a small number of times. The chain couples TRBV19 to TRBJ2-1; 14 nucleotides agree with TRBD2. The CDR3 has 14 amino acids. V dropped 9 bases and J dropped 4; count of bases not matched to a gene: 2. Per germline, CDR1 LNHDA and CDR2 SQIVND (reference sequence). The CDR3 DNA reads as TGTGCCAGCGGGACTAGCGGGAGATACAATGAGCAGTTCTTC. This translates into CASGTSGRYNEQFF.

V is TRBV3-1 and J is TRBJ2-7; 9 bases fit TRBD2. V shed 4 bases and J 6 bases; nucleotides not matched to a gene: 13. The CDR3 is made up of 16 amino acids. The germline CDR1 and CDR2 sequences are LGHDT and YNNKEL (reference sequence). CDR3 DNA sequence: TGTGCCAGCAGCCTTAAGCGGGAGGTATTTGGGGGCGAGCAGTACTTC. This encodes CASSLKREVFGGEQYF.

The rearrangement joins TRBV28 to TRBJ2-4, with 14 bases matching TRBD2. Trimming cost V 4 bases and J 8 bases; bases outside gene matches: 7. Germline loops: CDR1 MDHEN, CDR2 SYDVKM. The CDR3 is made up of 16 amino acids. CDR3: CASSSGLAGEFYIQYF. CDR3 nucleotide sequence: TGTGCCAGCAGTTCGGGACTAGCGGGAGAGTTTTACATTCAGTACTTC.